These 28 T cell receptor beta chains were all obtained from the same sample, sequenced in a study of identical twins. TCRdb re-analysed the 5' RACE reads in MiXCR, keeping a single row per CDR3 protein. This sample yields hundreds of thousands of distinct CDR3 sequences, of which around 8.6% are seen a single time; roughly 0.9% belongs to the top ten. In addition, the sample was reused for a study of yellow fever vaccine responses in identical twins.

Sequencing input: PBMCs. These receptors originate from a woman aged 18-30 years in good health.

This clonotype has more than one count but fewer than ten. This CDR3 is CASSLASGGIDTQYF. The CDR3 region has the DNA TGTGCCAGCAGCTTGGCTAGCGGGGGAATAGATACGCAGTATTTT. J is TRBJ2-3 and V is TRBV5-8; 10 nucleotides match TRBD2. Germline-derived CDR1 and CDR2 are SGHTS and YDEGEE. The V and J ends lost 0 bases and 5 bases, in that order; junction bases with no gene match: 3. CDR3 size: 15 residues.

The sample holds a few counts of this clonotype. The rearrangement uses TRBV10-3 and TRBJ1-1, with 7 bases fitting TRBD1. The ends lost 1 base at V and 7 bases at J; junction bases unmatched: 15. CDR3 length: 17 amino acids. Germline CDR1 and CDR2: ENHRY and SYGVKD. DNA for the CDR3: TGTGCCATCAGTGAGTTACAGGGGTCGAGCAGCTCAAGTGAAGCTTTCTTT. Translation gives CAISELQGSSSSSEAFF.

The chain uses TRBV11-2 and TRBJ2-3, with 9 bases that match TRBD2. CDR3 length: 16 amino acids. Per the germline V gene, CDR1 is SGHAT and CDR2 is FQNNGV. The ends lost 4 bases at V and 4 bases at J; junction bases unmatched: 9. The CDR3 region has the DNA TGTGCCAGCAGCTCCAACAGCGGGGGGCGGGCAGATACGCAGTATTTT. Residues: CASSSNSGGRADTQYF.

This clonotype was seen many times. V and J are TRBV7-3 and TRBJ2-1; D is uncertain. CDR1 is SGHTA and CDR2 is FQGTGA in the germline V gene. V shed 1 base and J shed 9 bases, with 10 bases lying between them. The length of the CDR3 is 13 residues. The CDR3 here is CASSLNSNSEQFF. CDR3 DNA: TGTGCCAGCAGCTTAAATTCTAATAGTGAGCAGTTCTTC. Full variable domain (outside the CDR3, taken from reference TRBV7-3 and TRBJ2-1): GAGVSQTPSNKVTEKGKYVELRCDPISGHTALYWYRQSLGQGPEFLIYFQGTGAADDSGLPNDRFFAVRPEGSVSTLKIQRTERGDSAVYLCASSLNSNSEQFFGPGTRLTVL.

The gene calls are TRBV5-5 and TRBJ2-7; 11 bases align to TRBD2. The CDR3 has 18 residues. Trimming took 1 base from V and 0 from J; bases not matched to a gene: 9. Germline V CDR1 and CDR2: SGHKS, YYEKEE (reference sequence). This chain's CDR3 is CASSLRELAGVPSYEQYF. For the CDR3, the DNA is TGTGCCAGCAGCTTGAGGGAACTAGCGGGGGTTCCCTCCTACGAGCAGTACTTC.

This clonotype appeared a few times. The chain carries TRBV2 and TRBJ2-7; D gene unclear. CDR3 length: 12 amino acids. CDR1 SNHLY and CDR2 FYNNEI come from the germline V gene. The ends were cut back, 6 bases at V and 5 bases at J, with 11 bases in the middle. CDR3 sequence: CASRLLSDEQYF. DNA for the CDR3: TGTGCCAGCAGATTGCTTTCGGACGAGCAGTACTTC.

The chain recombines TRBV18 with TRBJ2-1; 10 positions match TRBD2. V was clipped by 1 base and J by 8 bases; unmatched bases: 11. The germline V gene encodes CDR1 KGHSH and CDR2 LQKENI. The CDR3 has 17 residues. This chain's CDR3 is CASSPLPSGGPSHEQFF. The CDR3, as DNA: TGTGCCAGCTCACCACTCCCTAGCGGGGGCCCTTCCCATGAGCAGTTCTTC. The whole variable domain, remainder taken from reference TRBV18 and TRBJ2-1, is NAGVMQNPRHLVRRRGQEARLRCSPMKGHSHVYWYRQLPEEGLKFMVYLQKENIIDESGMPKERFSAEFPKEGPSILRIQQVVRGDSAAYFCASSPLPSGGPSHEQFFGPGTRLTVL.

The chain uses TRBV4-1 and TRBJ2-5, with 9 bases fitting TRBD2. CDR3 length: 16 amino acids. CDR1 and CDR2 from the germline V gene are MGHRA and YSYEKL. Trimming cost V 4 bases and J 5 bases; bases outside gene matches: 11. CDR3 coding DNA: TGCGCCAGCAGCCCGCGGGGGCGGGGGGGCATGGAGACCCAGTACTTC. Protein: CASSPRGRGGMETQYF.

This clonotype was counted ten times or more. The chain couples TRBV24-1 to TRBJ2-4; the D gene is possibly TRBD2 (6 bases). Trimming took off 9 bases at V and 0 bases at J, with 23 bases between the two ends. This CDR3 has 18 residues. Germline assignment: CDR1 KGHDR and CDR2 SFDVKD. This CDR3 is CATHPGSRRDLAKNIQYF. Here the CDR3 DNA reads TGTGCCACCCACCCGGGCTCGCGGAGGGATTTAGCCAAAAACATTCAGTACTTC.

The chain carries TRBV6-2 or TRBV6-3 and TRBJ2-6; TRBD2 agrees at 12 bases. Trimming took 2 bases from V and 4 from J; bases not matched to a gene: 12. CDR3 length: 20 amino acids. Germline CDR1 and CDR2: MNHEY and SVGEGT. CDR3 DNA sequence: TGTGCCAGCAGTTACCCAACCTCGACTAGCGGGAGATCAGGGGCCAACGTCCTGACTTTC. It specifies CASSYPTSTSGRSGANVLTF.

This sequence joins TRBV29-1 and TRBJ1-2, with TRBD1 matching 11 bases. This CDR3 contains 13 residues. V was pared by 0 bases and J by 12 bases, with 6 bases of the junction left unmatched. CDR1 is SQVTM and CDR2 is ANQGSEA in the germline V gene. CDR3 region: CSVEDSKDRGHTF. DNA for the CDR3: TGCAGCGTTGAAGATTCGAAGGACAGGGGGCACACCTTC.

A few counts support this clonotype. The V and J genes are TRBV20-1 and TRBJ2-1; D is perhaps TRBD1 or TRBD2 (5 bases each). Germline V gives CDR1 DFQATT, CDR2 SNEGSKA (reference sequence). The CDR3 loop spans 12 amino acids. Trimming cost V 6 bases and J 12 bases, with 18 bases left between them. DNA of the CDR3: TGCAGTGCCCCGCCTGAGGGGCTAGCGCAGTTCTTC. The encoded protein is CSAPPEGLAQFF.

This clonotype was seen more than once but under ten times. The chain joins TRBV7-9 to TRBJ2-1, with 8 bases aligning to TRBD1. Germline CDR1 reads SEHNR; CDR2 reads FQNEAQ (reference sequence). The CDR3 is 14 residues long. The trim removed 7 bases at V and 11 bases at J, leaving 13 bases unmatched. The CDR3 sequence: CASTSIIGTGKQFF. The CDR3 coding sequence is TGTGCCAGCACCTCGATCATCGGGACAGGAAAGCAGTTCTTC.

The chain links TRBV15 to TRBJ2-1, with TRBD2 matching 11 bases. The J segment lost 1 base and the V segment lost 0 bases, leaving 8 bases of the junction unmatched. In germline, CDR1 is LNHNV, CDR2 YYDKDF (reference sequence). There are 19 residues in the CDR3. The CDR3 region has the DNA TGTGCCACCAGCAGAGATTTTTCTAGCGGGGGGCAGTCCTACAATGAGCAGTTCTTC. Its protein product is CATSRDFSSGGQSYNEQFF. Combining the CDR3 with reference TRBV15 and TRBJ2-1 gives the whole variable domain DAMVIQNPRYQVTQFGKPVTLSCSQTLNHNVMYWYQQKSSQAPKLLFHYYDKDFNNEADTPDNFQSRRPNTSFCFLDIRSPGLGDTAMYLCATSRDFSSGGQSYNEQFFGPGTRLTVL.

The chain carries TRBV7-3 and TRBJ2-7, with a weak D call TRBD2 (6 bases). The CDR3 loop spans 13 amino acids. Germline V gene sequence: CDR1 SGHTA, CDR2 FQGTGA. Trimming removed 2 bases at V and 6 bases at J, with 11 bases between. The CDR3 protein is CASSLVAGPEQYF. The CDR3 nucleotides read TGTGCCAGCAGCTTAGTTGCGGGGCCCGAGCAGTACTTC. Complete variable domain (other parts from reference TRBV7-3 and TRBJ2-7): GAGVSQTPSNKVTEKGKYVELRCDPISGHTALYWYRQSLGQGPEFLIYFQGTGAADDSGLPNDRFFAVRPEGSVSTLKIQRTERGDSAVYLCASSLVAGPEQYFGPGTRLTVT.

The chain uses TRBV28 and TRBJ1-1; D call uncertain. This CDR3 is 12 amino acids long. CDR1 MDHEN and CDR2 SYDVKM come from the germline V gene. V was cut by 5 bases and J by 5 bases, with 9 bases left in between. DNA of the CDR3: TGTGCCAGCAGTGTGCGGAAGACTGAAGCTTTCTTT. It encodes CASSVRKTEAFF.

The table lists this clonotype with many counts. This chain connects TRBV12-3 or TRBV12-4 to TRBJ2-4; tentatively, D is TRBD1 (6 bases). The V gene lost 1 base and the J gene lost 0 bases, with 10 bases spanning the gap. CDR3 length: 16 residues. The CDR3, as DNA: TGTGCCAGCAGTTTAGGAGGGGGTCTAGCCAAAAACATTCAGTACTTC. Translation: CASSLGGGLAKNIQYF.

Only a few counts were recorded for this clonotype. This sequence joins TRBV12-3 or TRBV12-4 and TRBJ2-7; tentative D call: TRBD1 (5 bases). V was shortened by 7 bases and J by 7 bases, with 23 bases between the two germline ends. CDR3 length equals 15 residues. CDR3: CASTRSPGWRREQYF. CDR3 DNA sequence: TGTGCCAGCACCCGATCCCCAGGGTGGCGTCGGGAGCAGTACTTC.

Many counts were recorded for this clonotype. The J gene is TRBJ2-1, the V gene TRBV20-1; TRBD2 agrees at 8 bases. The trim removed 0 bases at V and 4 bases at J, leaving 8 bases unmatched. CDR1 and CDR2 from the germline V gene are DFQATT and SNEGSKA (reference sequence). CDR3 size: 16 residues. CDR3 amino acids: CSARDSLAGQYNEQFF. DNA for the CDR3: TGCAGTGCTAGAGATTCCTTAGCGGGGCAATACAATGAGCAGTTCTTC.

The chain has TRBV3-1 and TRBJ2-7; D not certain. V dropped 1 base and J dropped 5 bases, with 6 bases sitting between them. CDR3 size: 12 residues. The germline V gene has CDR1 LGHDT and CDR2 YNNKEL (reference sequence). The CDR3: CASSQGTNEQYF. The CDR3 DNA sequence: TGTGCCAGCAGCCAAGGCACAAACGAGCAGTACTTC.

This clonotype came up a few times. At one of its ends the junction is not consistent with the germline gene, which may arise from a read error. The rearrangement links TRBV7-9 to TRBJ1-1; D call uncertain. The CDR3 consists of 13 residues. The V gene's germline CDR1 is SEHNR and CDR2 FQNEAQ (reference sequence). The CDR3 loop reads CTSSMAPNVEAFF. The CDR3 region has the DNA TGTACCAGCAGCATGGCACCGAATGTTGAAGCTTTCTTT.

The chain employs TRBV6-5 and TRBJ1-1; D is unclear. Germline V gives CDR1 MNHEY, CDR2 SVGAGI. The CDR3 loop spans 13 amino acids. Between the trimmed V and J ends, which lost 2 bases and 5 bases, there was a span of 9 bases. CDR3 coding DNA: TGTGCCAGCAGTTACATGGGCGGTACTGAAGCTTTCTTT. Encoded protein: CASSYMGGTEAFF.

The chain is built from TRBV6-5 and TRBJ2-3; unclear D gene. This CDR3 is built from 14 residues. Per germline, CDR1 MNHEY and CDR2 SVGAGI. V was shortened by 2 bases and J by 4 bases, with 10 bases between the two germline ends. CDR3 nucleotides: TGTGCCAGCAGTTACATGTATGGGGCAGATACGCAGTATTTT. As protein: CASSYMYGADTQYF.

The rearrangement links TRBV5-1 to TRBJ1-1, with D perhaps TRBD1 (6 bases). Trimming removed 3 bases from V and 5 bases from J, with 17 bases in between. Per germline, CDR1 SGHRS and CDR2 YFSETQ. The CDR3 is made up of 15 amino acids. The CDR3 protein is CASSSWRGSSTEAFF. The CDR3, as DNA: TGCGCCAGCAGCTCTTGGAGGGGGAGTTCGACTGAAGCTTTCTTT.

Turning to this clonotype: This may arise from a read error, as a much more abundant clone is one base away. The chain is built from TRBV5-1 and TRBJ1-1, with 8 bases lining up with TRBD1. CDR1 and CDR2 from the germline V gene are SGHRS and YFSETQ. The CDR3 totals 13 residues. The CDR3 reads CASSATGGTEAYF. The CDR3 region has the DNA TGCGCCAGCAGCGCAACAGGGGGAACTGAAGCTTACTTT. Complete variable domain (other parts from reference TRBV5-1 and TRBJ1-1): KAGVTQTPRYLIKTRGQQVTLSCSPISGHRSVSWYQQTPGQGLQFLFEYFSETQRNKGNFPGRFSGRQFSNSRSEMNVSTLELGDSALYLCASSATGGTEAYFGQGTRLTVV.

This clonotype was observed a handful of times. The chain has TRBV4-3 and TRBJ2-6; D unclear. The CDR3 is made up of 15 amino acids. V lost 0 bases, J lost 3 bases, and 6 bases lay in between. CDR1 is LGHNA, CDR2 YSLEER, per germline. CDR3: CASSQEAGGANVLTF. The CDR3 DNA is TGCGCCAGCAGCCAAGAGGCCGGTGGGGCCAACGTCCTGACTTTC.

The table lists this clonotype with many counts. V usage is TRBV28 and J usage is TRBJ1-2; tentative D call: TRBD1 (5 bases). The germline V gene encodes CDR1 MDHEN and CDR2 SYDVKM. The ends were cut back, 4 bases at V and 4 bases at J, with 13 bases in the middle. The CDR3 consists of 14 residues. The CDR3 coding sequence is TGTGCCAGCAGTTCCCCCGACGGGGGCTATGGCTACACCTTC. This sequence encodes CASSSPDGGYGYTF.

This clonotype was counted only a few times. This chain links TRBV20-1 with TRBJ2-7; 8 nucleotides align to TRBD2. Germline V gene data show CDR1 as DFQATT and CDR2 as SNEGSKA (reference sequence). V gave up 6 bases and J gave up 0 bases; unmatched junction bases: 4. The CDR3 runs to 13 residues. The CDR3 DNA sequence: TGCAGTGCGCCCGGGACTAGCTCCTACGAGCAGTACTTC. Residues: CSAPGTSSYEQYF.